These 2 T cell receptor beta chains share one sample of origin, sequenced in a study of blood T cell repertoires in COVID-19. Clones were sequenced by immunoSEQ multiplex PCR, and TCRdb holds only the in-frame ones, with some missing. Here the sample spans 450,000 or so clones, 80% to 95% being singletons. The sample taken for sequencing was PBMCs or T cells enriched from blood (not recorded which). The receptor set was obtained from a man aged 18 to 30 who had recovered from COVID-19.

V usage is TRBV30 and J usage is TRBJ1-4; tentative D call: TRBD1 (6 bases). V dropped 0 bases and J dropped 6 bases, with 14 bases sitting between them. Germline V lookup: CDR1 GTSNPN, CDR2 SVGIG (reference sequence). The length of the CDR3 is 15 residues. CDR3 DNA: TGTGCCTGGAGTGTACAGGGTGGCGTATATGAAAAACTGTTTTTT. Residues: CAWSVQGGVYEKLFF.

The chain couples TRBV7-9 to TRBJ1-1; maybe TRBD1 (6 bases). Germline values: CDR1 SEHNR, CDR2 FQNEAQ (reference sequence). V was shortened by 4 bases and J by 1 base, with 13 bases between the two germline ends. The CDR3 totals 15 residues. CDR3 in DNA: TGTGCCAGCAGCTCGAACAGGGTACCGAACACTGAAGCTTTCTTT. This codes for CASSSNRVPNTEAFF.